Listed here is a single T cell receptor beta chain. Its matching antigen is unknown. This sample is drawn from a study of blood T cells in healthy people across ages. Study findings and constraints: Relative to aged donors, long-lived donors carried more naive CD4+ cells and displayed higher diversity. Older age went with lower TCR beta diversity per million T cells, in a roughly linear way.

Germline V CDR1 and CDR2: SNHLY, FYNNEI. Losses at the gene ends were 6 bases for V and 5 bases for J; bases not matched to a gene: 12. The CDR3 is 16 residues long. Through a sample-barcoded 5' primer and a J-beta primer mix, a second PCR was run for roughly 7 to 12 cycles. TCRdb processed the 5' RACE reads anew with MiXCR; each CDR3 protein has one entry. The data hold approximately 600,000 distinct CDR3 sequences, with approximately 59% observed a single time. Sequenced: blood. This chain links TRBV2 with TRBJ2-1, with 8 bases that match TRBD2. This sequence was found in a man between 60 and 75 years old in good health. The CDR3 here is CASSPSRGGPHNEQFF. Written as DNA, the CDR3 is TGTGCCAGCAGCCCCTCACGCGGGGGGCCTCACAATGAGCAGTTCTTC.